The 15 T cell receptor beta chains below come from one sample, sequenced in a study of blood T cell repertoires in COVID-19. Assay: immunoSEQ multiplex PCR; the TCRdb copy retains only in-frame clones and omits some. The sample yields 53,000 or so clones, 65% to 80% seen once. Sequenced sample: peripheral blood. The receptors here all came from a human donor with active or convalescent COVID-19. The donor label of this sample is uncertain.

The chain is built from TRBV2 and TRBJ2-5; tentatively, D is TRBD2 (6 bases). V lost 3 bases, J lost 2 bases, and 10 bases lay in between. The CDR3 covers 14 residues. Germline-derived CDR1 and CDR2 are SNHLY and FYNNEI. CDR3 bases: TGTGCCAGCAGTGAGGCGGGGCCACAAGAGACCCAGTACTTC. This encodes CASSEAGPQETQYF.

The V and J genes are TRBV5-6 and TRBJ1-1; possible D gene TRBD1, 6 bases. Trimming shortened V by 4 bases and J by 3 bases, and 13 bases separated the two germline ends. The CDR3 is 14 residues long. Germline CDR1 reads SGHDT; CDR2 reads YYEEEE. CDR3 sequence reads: CASSRNWGHTEAFF. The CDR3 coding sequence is TGTGCCAGCAGCCGTAACTGGGGGCACACTGAAGCTTTCTTT.

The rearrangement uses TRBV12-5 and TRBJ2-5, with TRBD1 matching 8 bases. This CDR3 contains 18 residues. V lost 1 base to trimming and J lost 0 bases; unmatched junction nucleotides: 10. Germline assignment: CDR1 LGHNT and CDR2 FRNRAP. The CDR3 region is CASGLERSGTGDQETQYF. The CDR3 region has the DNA TGTGCTAGTGGTTTGGAACGATCTGGGACAGGCGACCAAGAGACCCAGTACTTC.

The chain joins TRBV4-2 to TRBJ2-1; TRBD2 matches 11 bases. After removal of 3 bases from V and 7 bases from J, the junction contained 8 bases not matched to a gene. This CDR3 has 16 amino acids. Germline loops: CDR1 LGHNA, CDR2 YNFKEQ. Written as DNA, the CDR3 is TGTGCCAGCAGCCAGAGTAGCGGGAGGGCCTCTAATGAGCAGTTCTTC. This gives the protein CASSQSSGRASNEQFF.

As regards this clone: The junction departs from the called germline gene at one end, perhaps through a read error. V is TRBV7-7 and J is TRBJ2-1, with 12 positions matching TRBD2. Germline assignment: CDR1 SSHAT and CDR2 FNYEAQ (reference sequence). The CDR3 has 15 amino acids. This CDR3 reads CASSPTSGSNNEQFF. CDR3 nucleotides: TGTGCTAGCAGCCCGACTAGCGGGAGTAACAATGAGCAGTTCTTC.

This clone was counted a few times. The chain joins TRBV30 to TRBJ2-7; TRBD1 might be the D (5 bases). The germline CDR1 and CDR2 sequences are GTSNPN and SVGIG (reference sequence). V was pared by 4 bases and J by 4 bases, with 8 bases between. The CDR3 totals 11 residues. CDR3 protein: CAWKTAYEQYF. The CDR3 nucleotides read TGTGCCTGGAAGACAGCGTACGAGCAGTACTTC.

The CDR3 bases are TGTGCCACCGCGCCGGGACTAGATTTCGAGCAGTACTTC. Its translation is CATAPGLDFEQYF. The J gene is TRBJ2-7, the V gene TRBV7-8; TRBD2 aligns across 8 bases. This CDR3 comprises 13 residues. Germline values: CDR1 SGHVS, CDR2 FQNEAQ. Germline trimming cut 10 bases from V and 6 bases from J; bases unmatched to any gene: 11.

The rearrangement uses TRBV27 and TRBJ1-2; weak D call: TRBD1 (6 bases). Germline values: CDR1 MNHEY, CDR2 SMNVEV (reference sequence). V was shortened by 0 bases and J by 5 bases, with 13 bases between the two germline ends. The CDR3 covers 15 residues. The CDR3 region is CASSLSSGDWYGYTF. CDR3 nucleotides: TGTGCCAGCAGTTTATCGTCAGGGGATTGGTATGGCTACACCTTC.

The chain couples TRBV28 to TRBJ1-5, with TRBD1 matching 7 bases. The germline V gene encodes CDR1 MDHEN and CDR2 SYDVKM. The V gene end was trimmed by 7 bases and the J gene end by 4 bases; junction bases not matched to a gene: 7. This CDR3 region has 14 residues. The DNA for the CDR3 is TGTGCCAGCACCGACAGGGTTGGAAATCAGCCCCAGCATTTT. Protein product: CASTDRVGNQPQHF.

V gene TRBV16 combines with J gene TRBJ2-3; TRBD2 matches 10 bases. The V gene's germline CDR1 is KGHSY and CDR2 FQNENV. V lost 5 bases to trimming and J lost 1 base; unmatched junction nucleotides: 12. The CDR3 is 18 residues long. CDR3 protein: CASSEAVLLAGRTDTQYF. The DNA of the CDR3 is TGTGCCAGCAGCGAGGCGGTTCTACTAGCGGGGCGCACAGATACGCAGTATTTT.

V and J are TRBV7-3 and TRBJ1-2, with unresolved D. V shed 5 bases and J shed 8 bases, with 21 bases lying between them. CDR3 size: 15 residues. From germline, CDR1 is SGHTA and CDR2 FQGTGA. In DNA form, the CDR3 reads TGTGCCAGCAGCCCCCAACCGGGGTATCCGGGAGGCTACACCTTC. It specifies CASSPQPGYPGGYTF.

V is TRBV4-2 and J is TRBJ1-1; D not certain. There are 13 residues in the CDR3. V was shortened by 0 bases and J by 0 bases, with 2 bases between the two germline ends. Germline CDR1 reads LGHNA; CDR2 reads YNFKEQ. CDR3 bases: TGTGCCAGCAGCCAAGACATGAACACTGAAGCTTTCTTT. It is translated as CASSQDMNTEAFF.

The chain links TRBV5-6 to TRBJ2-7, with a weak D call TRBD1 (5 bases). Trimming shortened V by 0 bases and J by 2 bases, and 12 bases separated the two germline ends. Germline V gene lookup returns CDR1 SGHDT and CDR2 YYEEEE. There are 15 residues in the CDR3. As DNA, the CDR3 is TGTGCCAGCAGCTTGGATCAGGGCACCCCCTACGAGCAGTACTTC. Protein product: CASSLDQGTPYEQYF. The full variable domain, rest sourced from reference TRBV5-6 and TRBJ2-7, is DAGVTQSPTHLIKTRGQQVTLRCSPKSGHDTVSWYQQALGQGPQFIFQYYEEEERQRGNFPDRFSGHQFPNYSSELNVNALLLGDSALYLCASSLDQGTPYEQYFGPGTRLTVT.

The CDR3 region is CASSEGRSSYNEQFF. The CDR3 DNA sequence: TGTGCCAGCTCCGAGGGGAGGAGCTCCTACAATGAGCAGTTCTTC. The genes are TRBV28 and TRBJ2-1; D may be TRBD2 (6 bases). From germline, CDR1 is MDHEN and CDR2 SYDVKM. The CDR3 runs 15 residues. Trimming shortened V by 8 bases and J by 0 bases, and 14 bases separated the two germline ends.

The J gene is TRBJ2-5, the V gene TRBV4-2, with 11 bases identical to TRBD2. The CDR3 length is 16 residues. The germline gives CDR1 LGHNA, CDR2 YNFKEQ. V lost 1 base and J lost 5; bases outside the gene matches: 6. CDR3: CASSQGAGLAEETQYF. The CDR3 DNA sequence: TGTGCCAGCAGCCAAGGGGCGGGACTAGCGGAGGAGACCCAGTACTTC.